The present TCR beta chain was sequenced within a study of a mutant IDH1 vaccine in newly diagnosed glioma. Described time point: week 35, safety follow-up. Vaccination used 300 ug of mutant IDH1 20-mer peptide per dose, with topical imiquimod. Method: immunoSEQ multiplex PCR; TCRdb's copy keeps in-frame clones and lacks some. Altogether around 60,000 clones are present, roughly four fifths being singletons, with the ten largest covering roughly 5.3%. Germline CDR1 is SGHDT and CDR2 is YYEEEE. The CDR3 is made up of 17 amino acids. The V segment lost 0 bases and the J segment 3 bases; nucleotides outside the gene matches: 8. This clone showed up just once. Its antigen remains unknown.

The chain combines TRBV5-6 with TRBJ2-3, with 9 bases that match TRBD2. The sequence derives from a man in his forties with glioma. The sequencing here drew on PBMCs, taken from a glioma patient whose treatment included an IDH1 peptide vaccine. The CDR3 DNA sequence: TGTGCCAGCAGCTTGGTTGTCTCTAGCGGGGAGACAGATACGCAGTATTTT. Protein sequence: CASSLVVSSGETDTQYF.